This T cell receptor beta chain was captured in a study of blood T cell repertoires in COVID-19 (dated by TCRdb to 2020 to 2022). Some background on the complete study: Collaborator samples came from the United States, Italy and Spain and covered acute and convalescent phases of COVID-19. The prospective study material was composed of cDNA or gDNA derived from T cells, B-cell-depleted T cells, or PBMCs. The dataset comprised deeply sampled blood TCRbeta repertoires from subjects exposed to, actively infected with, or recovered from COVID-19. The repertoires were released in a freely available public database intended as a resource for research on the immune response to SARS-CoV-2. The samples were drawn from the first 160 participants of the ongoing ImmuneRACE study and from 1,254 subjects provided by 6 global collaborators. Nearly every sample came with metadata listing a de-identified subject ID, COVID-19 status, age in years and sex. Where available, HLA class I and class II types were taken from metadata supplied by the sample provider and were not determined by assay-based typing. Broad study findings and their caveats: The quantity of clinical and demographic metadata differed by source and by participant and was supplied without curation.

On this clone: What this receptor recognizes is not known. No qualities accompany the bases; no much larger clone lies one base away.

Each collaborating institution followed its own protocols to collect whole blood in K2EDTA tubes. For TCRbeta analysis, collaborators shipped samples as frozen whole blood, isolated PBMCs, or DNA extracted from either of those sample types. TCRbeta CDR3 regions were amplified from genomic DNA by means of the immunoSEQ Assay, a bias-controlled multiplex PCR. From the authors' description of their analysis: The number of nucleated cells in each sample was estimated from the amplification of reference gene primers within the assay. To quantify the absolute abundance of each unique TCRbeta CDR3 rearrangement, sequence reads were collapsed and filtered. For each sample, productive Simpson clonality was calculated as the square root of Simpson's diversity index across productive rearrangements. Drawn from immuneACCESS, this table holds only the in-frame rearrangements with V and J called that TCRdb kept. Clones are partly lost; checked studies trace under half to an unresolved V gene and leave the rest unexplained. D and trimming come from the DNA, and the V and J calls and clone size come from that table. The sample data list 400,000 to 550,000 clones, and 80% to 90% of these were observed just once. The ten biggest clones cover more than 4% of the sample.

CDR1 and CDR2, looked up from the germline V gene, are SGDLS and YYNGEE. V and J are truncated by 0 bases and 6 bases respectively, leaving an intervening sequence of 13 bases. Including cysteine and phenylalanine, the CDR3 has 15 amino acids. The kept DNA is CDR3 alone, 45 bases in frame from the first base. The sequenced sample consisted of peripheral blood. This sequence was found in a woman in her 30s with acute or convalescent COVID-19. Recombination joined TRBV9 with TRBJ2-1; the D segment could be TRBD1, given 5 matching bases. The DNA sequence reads TGTGCCAGCAGCGTAGGGGGCCGAGTACCCAATGAGCAGTTCTTC. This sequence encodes CASSVGGRVPNEQFF.